What follows are 6 T cell receptor beta chains derived from one specimen sequenced in a study of blood T cell repertoires in COVID-19. Clones were sequenced by immunoSEQ multiplex PCR, and TCRdb holds only the in-frame ones, with some missing. Here the sample spans 70,000 to 95,000 clones, approximately 80% being singletons. Sequenced: peripheral blood. The receptors stem from a human donor in a cohort sampled during active COVID-19.

V usage is TRBV14 and J usage is TRBJ2-7; TRBD2 is a possible D gene (6 bases). Germline values: CDR1 SGHDN, CDR2 FVKESK. V was pared by 3 bases and J by 2 bases, with 14 bases between. The CDR3 loop spans 15 amino acids. CDR3 sequence (DNA): TGTGCCAGCAGCCAGGAGGCCGGGGGACCCTACGAGCAGTACTTC. Its translation: CASSQEAGGPYEQYF.

V gene TRBV2 combines with J gene TRBJ1-2; 8 bases are a match to TRBD1. With V trimmed by 0 bases and J by 8 bases, 11 bases remained unmatched. The length of the CDR3 is 16 residues. Per germline, CDR1 SNHLY and CDR2 FYNNEI. This chain's CDR3 is CASSEAGGQGAGGYTF. The CDR3 DNA reads as TGTGCCAGCAGTGAAGCTGGTGGACAGGGTGCGGGGGGCTACACCTTC.

V usage is TRBV19 and J usage is TRBJ2-5, with TRBD1 matching 9 bases. The CDR3 totals 16 residues. CDR1 and CDR2 (germline): LNHDA, SQIVND (reference sequence). V shed 3 bases, J shed 2 bases, and the junction held 7 bases outside the gene matches. CDR3 in amino acids: CASSISGQGPQETQYF. CDR3 bases: TGTGCCAGTAGTATCTCGGGACAGGGTCCTCAAGAGACCCAGTACTTC.

V and J are TRBV29-1 and TRBJ1-2; D is unclear. V lost 1 base and J lost 0, with 6 bases in between. The CDR3 runs 13 residues. Looked up from germline, CDR1 is SQVTM and CDR2 is ANQGSEA. This CDR3 reads CSVEGGTNYGYTF. The DNA for the CDR3 is TGCAGCGTTGAAGGAGGGACTAACTATGGCTACACCTTC. The full variable domain, rest sourced from reference TRBV29-1 and TRBJ1-2, is SAVISQKPSRDICQRGTSLTIQCQVDSQVTMMFWYRQQPGQSLTLIATANQGSEATYESGFVIDKFPISRPNLTFSTLTVSNMSPEDSSIYLCSVEGGTNYGYTFGSGTRLTVV.

The V call is TRBV2, the J call TRBJ2-2, with TRBD2 identical over 10 bases. V shed 8 bases and J 2 bases; nucleotides not matched to a gene: 8. This CDR3 has 16 residues. Germline CDR1 SNHLY, CDR2 FYNNEI. CDR3 sequence (DNA): TGTGCCAGCGGAGCCCTAGCGGGGGTAAACACCGGGGAGCTGTTTTTT. This codes for CASGALAGVNTGELFF.

The rearrangement joins TRBV25-1 to TRBJ2-1, with a possible D match to TRBD2 (6 bases). Germline V gene sequence: CDR1 MGHDK, CDR2 SYGVNS. The CDR3 has 15 residues. Deletions cut 3 bases from V and 3 bases from J, with 12 bases between. CDR3 in amino acids: CASSEGSGYYNEQFF. The CDR3 nucleotides read TGTGCCAGCAGTGAGGGTAGCGGATACTACAATGAGCAGTTCTTC.